A selection of T cell receptor beta chains follows, all from one sample in a study of blood T cells in healthy people across ages. TCRdb analysed the 5' RACE reads with MiXCR anew, one entry per CDR3 protein. The table has about 1.8 million distinct CDR3 sequences, approximately 50% seen once. The specimen sequenced was blood. These receptor sequences come from a woman between 35 and 50 years old in good health. Both conserved end residues are part of each CDR3. The order of the fields is clone size, J gene, D gene, V gene, CDR3 protein, CDR3 DNA. The D gene is left open where the match is weak. Not every row has a clone size; where given, it reads once, few, many or a size class.

clone_size: .; j_call: TRBJ2-2; d_call: TRBD1; v_call: TRBV7-3; cdr3_aa: CASSLRLLTGGTGELFF; cdr3_nt: TGTGCCAGCAGCCTCCGTCTACTGACAGGGGGTACCGGGGAGCTGTTTTTT
clone_size: few; j_call: TRBJ2-1; d_call: .; v_call: TRBV6-5; cdr3_aa: CASSRRDLKNEQFF; cdr3_nt: TGTGCCAGCAGCCGACGGGACTTAAAAAATGAGCAGTTCTTC
clone_size: .; j_call: TRBJ2-1; d_call: TRBD1; v_call: TRBV16; cdr3_aa: CASSPAGRGLSEQFF; cdr3_nt: TGTGCCAGCAGCCCCGCCGGCAGGGGGCTCAGTGAGCAGTTCTTC
clone_size: .; j_call: TRBJ2-1; d_call: .; v_call: TRBV20-1; cdr3_aa: CSARGNFENNEQFF; cdr3_nt: TGCAGTGCTAGAGGGAACTTTGAGAACAATGAGCAGTTCTTC
clone_size: .; j_call: TRBJ2-3; d_call: TRBD2; v_call: TRBV7-3; cdr3_aa: CASSRNSGGPYDTQYF; cdr3_nt: TGTGCCAGCAGCCGAAATAGCGGGGGACCGTACGATACGCAGTATTTT
clone_size: few; j_call: TRBJ2-3; d_call: .; v_call: TRBV4-3; cdr3_aa: CASSRGPALEDTQYF; cdr3_nt: TGCGCCAGCAGCCGCGGACCCGCACTGGAAGATACGCAGTATTTT
clone_size: .; j_call: TRBJ2-5; d_call: .; v_call: TRBV9; cdr3_aa: CASSVDASAGSYQETQYF; cdr3_nt: TGTGCCAGCAGCGTAGACGCTAGCGCGGGCTCGTACCAAGAGACCCAGTACTTC
clone_size: .; j_call: TRBJ2-5; d_call: .; v_call: TRBV2; cdr3_aa: CASTTEETQYF; cdr3_nt: TGTGCCAGCACGACGGAAGAGACCCAGTACTTC
clone_size: many; j_call: TRBJ2-5; d_call: .; v_call: TRBV10-1; cdr3_aa: CASSDGHQETQYF; cdr3_nt: TGCGCCAGCAGTGATGGCCACCAAGAGACCCAGTACTTC
clone_size: .; j_call: TRBJ2-1; d_call: .; v_call: TRBV28; cdr3_aa: CASSLYWYNEQFF; cdr3_nt: TGTGCCAGCAGTTTATACTGGTACAATGAGCAGTTCTTC
clone_size: .; j_call: TRBJ2-7; d_call: .; v_call: TRBV18; cdr3_aa: CASSPGQCEQYF; cdr3_nt: TGTGCCAGCTCGCCAGGACAGTGCGAGCAGTACTTC
clone_size: .; j_call: TRBJ2-7; d_call: .; v_call: TRBV20-1; cdr3_aa: CSASALVSPYEQYF; cdr3_nt: TGCAGTGCTAGTGCTCTGGTCAGCCCCTACGAGCAGTACTTC
clone_size: .; j_call: TRBJ1-6; d_call: .; v_call: TRBV4-3; cdr3_aa: CASSQDRILLRTNSPLHF; cdr3_nt: TGCGCCAGCAGCCAAGATAGGATATTACTCAGGACCAATTCACCCCTCCACTTT
clone_size: few; j_call: TRBJ1-6; d_call: .; v_call: TRBV7-2; cdr3_aa: CASSPTLLVSPLHF; cdr3_nt: TGTGCCAGCAGCCCTACTTTGCTGGTATCACCCCTCCACTTT
clone_size: few; j_call: TRBJ1-2; d_call: .; v_call: TRBV27; cdr3_aa: CASSLEPGPAYGYTF; cdr3_nt: TGTGCCAGCAGTTTAGAACCAGGACCAGCGTATGGCTACACCTTC
clone_size: .; j_call: TRBJ2-5; d_call: .; v_call: TRBV11-2; cdr3_aa: CASSLLGSLQETQYF; cdr3_nt: TGTGCCAGCAGCTTATTAGGGTCCTTACAAGAGACCCAGTACTTC
clone_size: .; j_call: TRBJ2-1; d_call: .; v_call: TRBV20-1; cdr3_aa: CSASDSEGIDEQFF; cdr3_nt: TGCAGTGCCTCGGACTCAGAAGGTATCGATGAGCAGTTCTTC